This is a list of T cell receptor beta chains from one sample in a study of cytomegalovirus exposure and HLA in healthy donors. Using immunoSEQ multiplex PCR, the repertoire was profiled, and TCRdb retains in-frame clones only, with some absent. This sample has some 150,000 clones, with 60% to 85% found just once. The sequenced sample consisted of PBMCs. The receptors stem from a man aged 40-55 years in good health and CMV-seropositive. The CDR3 runs from the conserved cysteine through the conserved F or W. A D gene is named only where the DNA matches it firmly. Not every row has a clone size; where given, it reads once, few, many or a size class.

>TRBD1|few|TRBJ1-1|TRBV6-6
CASTPSGQINTEAFF
TGTGCCAGCACCCCCTCGGGACAGATTAACACTGAAGCTTTCTTT
>TRBD2|-|TRBJ2-5|TRBV4-1
CASSQGAMAGGWETQYF
TGCGCCAGCAGCCAAGGAGCCATGGCGGGGGGGTGGGAGACCCAGTACTTC
>TRBD2|-|TRBJ2-1|TRBV7-3
CASSPGLANNEQFF
TGTGCCAGCAGCCCGGGACTAGCGAACAATGAGCAGTTCTTC
>-|-|TRBJ1-1|TRBV5-6
CASSLDRMNTEAFF
TGTGCCAGCAGCTTGGACAGAATGAACACTGAAGCTTTCTTT
>TRBD1|-|TRBJ1-5|TRBV7-2
CATEPGRGRGAGNQPQHF
TGTGCCACGGAACCTGGCAGGGGGCGCGGAGCCGGCAATCAGCCCCAGCATTTT
>-|-|TRBJ2-2|TRBV7-9
CASSLPLRGALMNTGELFF
TGTGCCAGCAGCTTACCCCTCCGGGGGGCCCTAATGAACACCGGGGAGCTGTTTTTT
>TRBD1|-|TRBJ2-6|TRBV6-6
CASVRGGTGANVLTF
TGTGCCAGCGTTAGAGGGGGCACTGGGGCCAACGTCCTGACTTTC
>TRBD1|-|TRBJ1-4|TRBV5-8
CASSSGQGAGNEKLFF
TGTGCCAGCAGCTCCGGACAGGGGGCTGGTAATGAAAAACTGTTTTTT
>-|-|TRBJ1-2|TRBV7-2
CASSLDSYGYTF
TGTGCCAGCAGCCTCGACAGCTATGGCTACACCTTC
>-|-|TRBJ2-3|TRBV29-1
CSALTGLGTDTQYF
TGCAGCGCCCTCACAGGGTTGGGGACAGATACGCAGTATTTT
>-|-|TRBJ2-7|TRBV4-3
CASSQDLVLLSYEQYF
TGCGCCAGCAGCCAAGATCTAGTCCTCCTCTCCTACGAGCAGTACTTC
>-|-|TRBJ1-2|TRBV11-1
CASSLSGGANYGYTF
TGTGCCAGCAGCTTAAGCGGGGGAGCTAACTATGGCTACACCTTC
>-|-|TRBJ2-7|TRBV27
CASRLGAAGREQYF
TGTGCCAGCAGATTGGGCGCCGCGGGACGCGAGCAGTACTTC
>-|-|TRBJ1-1|TRBV18
CASSPGRNTEAFF
TGTGCCAGCTCACCGGGGCGGAACACTGAAGCTTTCTTT
>TRBD1|-|TRBJ2-7|TRBV6-1
CASSVTRTGGAWNYEQYF
TGTGCCAGCAGTGTTACACGGACAGGGGGCGCTTGGAACTACGAGCAGTACTTC
>-|-|TRBJ2-7|TRBV15
CATSRGMGRGYEQYF
TGTGCCACCAGCAGAGGTATGGGCAGGGGCTACGAGCAGTACTTC
>-|-|TRBJ1-1|TRBV28
CASSEIRGGTEAFF
TGTGCCAGCAGCGAAATTAGGGGGGGGACTGAAGCTTTCTTT
>TRBD1|few|TRBJ2-7|TRBV11-2
CASSLVGTVSYEQYF
TGTGCCAGCAGCTTAGTAGGGACAGTCTCCTACGAGCAGTACTTC
>TRBD1|-|TRBJ1-1|TRBV9
CASSVSGTGGTEAFF
TGTGCCAGCAGCGTGAGCGGGACAGGGGGGACTGAAGCTTTCTTT
>TRBD1|-|TRBJ2-5|TRBV7-9
CASSLAGGEETQYF
TGTGCCAGCAGCTTGGCAGGGGGCGAGGAGACCCAGTACTTC
>TRBD2|-|TRBJ2-1|TRBV4-3
CASSHGTSGGVNNEQFF
TGCGCCAGCAGCCACGGGACTAGCGGGGGGGTAAACAATGAGCAGTTCTTC
>-|-|TRBJ2-3|TRBV2
CASRSKLSTVGTDTQYF
TGTGCCAGCAGAAGCAAACTATCGACAGTCGGTACAGATACGCAGTATTTT
>TRBD2|-|TRBJ2-5|TRBV7-9
CASSFLAVPGETQYF
TGTGCCAGCAGCTTCCTAGCGGTCCCGGGGGAGACCCAGTACTTC
>-|-|TRBJ2-2|TRBV6-5
CASTQTPLAGELFF
TGTGCCAGCACTCAGACTCCTTTAGCCGGGGAGCTGTTTTTT
>TRBD2|-|TRBJ2-2|TRBV27
CASSLLAGASTGELFF
TGTGCCAGCAGCCTACTAGCGGGGGCCTCTACCGGGGAGCTGTTTTTT
>-|once|TRBJ2-3|TRBV6-5
CASSYGHRDTQYF
TGTGCCAGCAGTTACGGGCACAGGGATACGCAGTATTTT
>-|-|TRBJ1-1|TRBV4-3
CASSQERRTEAFF
TGCGCCAGCAGCCAAGAGCGGAGGACTGAAGCTTTCTTT
>-|-|TRBJ2-3|TRBV5-1
CASSLGGSDTQYF
TGCGCCAGCAGCTTGGGAGGGTCAGATACGCAGTATTTT
>-|-|TRBJ2-7|TRBV19
CASSRRVSAYEQYF
TGTGCCAGTAGTAGGAGGGTCTCCGCCTACGAGCAGTACTTC
>-|-|TRBJ2-5|TRBV6-1
CASSVGTSKETQYF
TGTGCCAGCAGTGTGGGGACTTCTAAAGAGACCCAGTACTTC
>-|-|TRBJ2-7|TRBV28
CASSPPRRVSYEQYF
TGTGCCAGCAGTCCCCCCAGGAGGGTTTCCTACGAGCAGTACTTC
>-|few|TRBJ1-2|TRBV19
CASSMPVYGYTF
TGTGCCAGTAGTATGCCGGTCTATGGCTACACCTTC
>-|-|TRBJ1-1|TRBV10-1
CASSEDSRMNTEAFF
TGCGCCAGCAGTGAAGACAGCAGGATGAACACTGAAGCTTTCTTT
>-|many|TRBJ2-7|TRBV5-6
CASSSRRVAGTYEQYF
TGTGCCAGCAGCTCCCGCCGGGTGGCAGGGACTTACGAGCAGTACTTC
>TRBD2|-|TRBJ2-2|TRBV7-2
CASSLSGGSNTGELFF
TGTGCCAGCAGCCTTAGCGGGGGGTCGAACACCGGGGAGCTGTTTTTT